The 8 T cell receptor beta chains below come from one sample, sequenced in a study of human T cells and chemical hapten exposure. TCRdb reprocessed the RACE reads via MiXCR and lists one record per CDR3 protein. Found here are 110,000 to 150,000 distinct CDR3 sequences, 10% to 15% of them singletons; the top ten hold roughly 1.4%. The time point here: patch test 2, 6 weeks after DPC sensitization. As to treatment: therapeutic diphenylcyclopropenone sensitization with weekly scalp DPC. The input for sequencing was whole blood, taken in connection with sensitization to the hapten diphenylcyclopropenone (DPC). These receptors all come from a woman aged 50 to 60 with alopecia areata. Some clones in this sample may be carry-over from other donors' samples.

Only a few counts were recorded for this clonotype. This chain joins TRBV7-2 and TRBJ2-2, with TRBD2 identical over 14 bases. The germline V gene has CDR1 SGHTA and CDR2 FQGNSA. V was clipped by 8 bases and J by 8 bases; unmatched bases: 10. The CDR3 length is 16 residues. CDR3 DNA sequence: TGTGCCAGCGGGCAGGGACTAGCGGGAGTGATTGGGGAGCTGTTTTTT. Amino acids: CASGQGLAGVIGELFF.

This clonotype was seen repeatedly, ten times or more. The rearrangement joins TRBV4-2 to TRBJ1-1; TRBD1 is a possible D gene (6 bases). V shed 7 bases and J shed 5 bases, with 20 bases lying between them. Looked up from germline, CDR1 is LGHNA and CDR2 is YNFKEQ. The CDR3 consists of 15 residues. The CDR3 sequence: CASTTRHRAGTEAFF. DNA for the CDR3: TGTGCCAGCACCACCCGTCACAGGGCGGGGACTGAAGCTTTCTTT.

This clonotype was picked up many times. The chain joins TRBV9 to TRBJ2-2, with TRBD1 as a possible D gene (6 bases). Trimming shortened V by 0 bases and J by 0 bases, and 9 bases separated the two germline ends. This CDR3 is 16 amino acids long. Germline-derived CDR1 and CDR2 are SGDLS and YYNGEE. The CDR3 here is CASSVGQASNTGELFF. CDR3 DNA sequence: TGTGCCAGCAGCGTAGGACAGGCCTCGAACACCGGGGAGCTGTTTTTT.

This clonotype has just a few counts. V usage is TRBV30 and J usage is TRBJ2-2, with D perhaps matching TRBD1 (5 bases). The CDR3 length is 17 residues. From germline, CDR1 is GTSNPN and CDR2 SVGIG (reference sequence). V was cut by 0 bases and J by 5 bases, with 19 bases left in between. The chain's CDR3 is CAWSVFRTPGGTGELFF. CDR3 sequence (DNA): TGTGCCTGGAGTGTATTTCGGACACCCGGCGGAACCGGGGAGCTGTTTTTT.

The chain's CDR3 is CASRGSHNTGELFF. The CDR3 DNA is TGTGCCAGCCGAGGTAGCCACAACACCGGGGAGCTGTTTTTT. The chain is built from TRBV28 and TRBJ2-2; the D is unclear. This CDR3 region has 14 residues. CDR1 and CDR2 (germline): MDHEN, SYDVKM. V gave up 8 bases and J gave up 2 bases, with 12 bases separating them.

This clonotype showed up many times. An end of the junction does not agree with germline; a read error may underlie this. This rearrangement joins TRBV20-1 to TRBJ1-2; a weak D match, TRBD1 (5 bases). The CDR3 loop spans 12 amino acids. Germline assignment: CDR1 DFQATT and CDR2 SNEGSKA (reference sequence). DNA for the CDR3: TGTGGAGGGGTCGATATCAACTATGGCTACACCTTC. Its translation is CGGVDINYGYTF.

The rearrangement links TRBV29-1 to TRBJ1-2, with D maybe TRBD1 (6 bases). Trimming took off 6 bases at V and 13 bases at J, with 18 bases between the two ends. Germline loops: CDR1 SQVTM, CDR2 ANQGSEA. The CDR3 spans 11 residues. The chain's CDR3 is CSVANRDAFTF. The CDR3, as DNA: TGCAGCGTGGCCAACAGGGACGCCTTCACCTTC.

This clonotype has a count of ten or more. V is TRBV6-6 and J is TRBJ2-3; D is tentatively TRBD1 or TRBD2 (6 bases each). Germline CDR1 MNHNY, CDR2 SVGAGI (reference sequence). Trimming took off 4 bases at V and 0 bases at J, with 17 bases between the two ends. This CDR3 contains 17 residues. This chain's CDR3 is CASSWRDTLTSTDTQYF. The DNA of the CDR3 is TGTGCCAGCAGTTGGAGGGACACCCTTACTAGCACAGATACGCAGTATTTT.